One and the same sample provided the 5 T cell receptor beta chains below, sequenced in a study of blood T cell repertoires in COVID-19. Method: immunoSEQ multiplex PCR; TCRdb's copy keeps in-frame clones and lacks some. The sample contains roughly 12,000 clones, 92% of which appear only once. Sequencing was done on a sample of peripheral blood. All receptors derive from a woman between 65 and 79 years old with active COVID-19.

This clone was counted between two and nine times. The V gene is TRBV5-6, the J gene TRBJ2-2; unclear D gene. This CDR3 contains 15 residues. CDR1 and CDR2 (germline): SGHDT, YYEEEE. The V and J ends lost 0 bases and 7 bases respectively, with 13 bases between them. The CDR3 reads CASSLGTWLDGELFF. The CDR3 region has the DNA TGTGCCAGCAGCTTGGGCACGTGGCTCGACGGGGAGCTGTTTTTT.

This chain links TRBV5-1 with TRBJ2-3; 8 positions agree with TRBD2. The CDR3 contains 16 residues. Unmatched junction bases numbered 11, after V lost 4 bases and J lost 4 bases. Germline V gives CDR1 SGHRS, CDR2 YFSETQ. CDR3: CASSQAGVRVADTQYF. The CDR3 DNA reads TGCGCCAGCAGCCAAGCGGGAGTAAGAGTAGCAGATACGCAGTATTTT. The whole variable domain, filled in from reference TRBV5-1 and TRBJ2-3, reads KAGVTQTPRYLIKTRGQQVTLSCSPISGHRSVSWYQQTPGQGLQFLFEYFSETQRNKGNFPGRFSGRQFSNSRSEMNVSTLELGDSALYLCASSQAGVRVADTQYFGPGTRLTVL.

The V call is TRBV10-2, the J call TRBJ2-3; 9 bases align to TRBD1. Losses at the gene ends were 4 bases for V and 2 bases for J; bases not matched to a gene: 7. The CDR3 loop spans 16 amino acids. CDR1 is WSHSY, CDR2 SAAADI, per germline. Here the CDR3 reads CASSGIGTGYTDTQYF. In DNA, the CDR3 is TGCGCCAGCAGTGGAATCGGGACAGGGTACACAGATACGCAGTATTTT.

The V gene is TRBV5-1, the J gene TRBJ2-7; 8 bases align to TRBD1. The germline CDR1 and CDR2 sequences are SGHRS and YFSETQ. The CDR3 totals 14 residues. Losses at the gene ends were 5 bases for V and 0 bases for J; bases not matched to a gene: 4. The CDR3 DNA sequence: TGCGCCAGCAGTAGAGGACAGGGCTCCTACGAGCAGTACTTC. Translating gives CASSRGQGSYEQYF.

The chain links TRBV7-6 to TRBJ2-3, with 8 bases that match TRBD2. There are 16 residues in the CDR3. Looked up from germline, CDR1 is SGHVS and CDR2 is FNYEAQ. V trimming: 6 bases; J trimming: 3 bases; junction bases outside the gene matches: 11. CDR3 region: CASSSPPGTRTDTQYF. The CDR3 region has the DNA TGTGCCAGCAGTTCCCCGCCCGGGACTAGAACAGATACGCAGTATTTT.